The T cell receptor beta chain under discussion was sequenced for a study of blood T cell repertoires in COVID-19 (dated by TCRdb to 2020 to 2021). Background for the entire study: Collaborator samples came from the United States, Italy and Spain and covered acute and convalescent phases of COVID-19. The prospective study material was composed of cDNA or gDNA derived from T cells, B-cell-depleted T cells, or PBMCs. The dataset comprised deeply sampled blood TCRbeta repertoires from subjects exposed to, actively infected with, or recovered from COVID-19. The repertoires were made available in a free public database intended to serve as a resource for research on the immune response to SARS-CoV-2. Samples were obtained from the ongoing ImmuneRACE study (first 160 participants) and from over a thousand subjects provided by 6 global collaborators. Nearly every sample came with metadata listing a de-identified subject ID, COVID-19 status, age in years and sex. Where available, HLA class I and class II types were obtained from metadata supplied by the sample provider rather than from assay-based typing. Broader findings and caveats from the paper: The amount of clinical and demographic metadata varied by source and participant and was provided uncurated.

A word on this clone: Its binding antigen is unknown. No base quality values were provided; no much bigger clone lies one nucleotide off.

Each collaborating institution followed its own protocols to collect whole blood in K2EDTA tubes. For TCRbeta analysis, collaborator samples were shipped as frozen whole blood, as isolated PBMCs, or as DNA extracted from either sample type. TCRbeta CDR3 regions were amplified from genomic DNA using the immunoSEQ Assay, a bias-controlled multiplex PCR. Per the source publication's procedure: Nucleated cell counts per sample were estimated from amplification of reference gene primers within the assay. Sequence reads were collapsed and filtered to measure the absolute abundance of every unique TCRbeta CDR3 rearrangement. For each sample, productive Simpson clonality was calculated as the square root of Simpson's diversity index over productive rearrangements. In its TCRdb copy, this immuneACCESS table keeps in-frame sequences only and misses some clones. Where compared with another copy, unresolved V genes explain less than half of these, and the others have no known cause. Clone size and V and J calls were adopted from that table, with D and trimming inferred from the DNA. The sample has 64,000 or so clones on record, approximately 82% of them singletons. The ten largest clones take up 10% to 15% of the sample.

The CDR3, cysteine through phenylalanine, is 17 amino acids long. The CDR3 DNA has 51 bases and is translated from base 1. The V and J segments used are TRBV21-1 and TRBJ2-7; the D call TRBD1 from the table was never checked on the DNA. TRBV21-1 is classified as a pseudogene. The sequenced material came from peripheral blood. This receptor was obtained from a man older than 75 with acute or convalescent COVID-19. The CDR3 protein: CASSKQVRDRVIYEQYF. The sequenced DNA: TGTGCCAGCAGCAAACAGGTCCGGGACAGGGTGATCTACGAGCAGTACTTC.